These 20 T cell receptor beta chains came from one sample sequenced in a study of regulatory T cells in long-lasting Graves disease. With iRepertoire HTBI primers and Arm-PCR of CDR3 regions, TCR beta libraries were built. TCRdb used MiXCR to reprocess the multiplex PCR reads, holding one entry per CDR3 protein. The table has around 460,000 distinct CDR3 sequences, 22% seen once. Time point indicated: persistent/refractory GD, antithyroid drugs over 5 years with positive TRAb. The authors made the TCR library using RNA they extracted from PBMCs. The source material was peripheral blood mononuclear cells (PBMCs), sampled when the disease was refractory, from a patient treated with antithyroid drugs. Source of these receptors: a female donor with Graves disease.

This clonotype has a count of ten or more. The J gene is TRBJ2-7, the V gene TRBV28, with D perhaps assigned TRBD1 or TRBD2 (6 bases each). Trimming stripped 4 bases from V and 2 bases from J, with 24 bases between. CDR3 length: 18 residues. Germline assignment: CDR1 MDHEN and CDR2 SYDVKM. The CDR3 spells CASSSAPGGRGKPYEQYF. The CDR3 DNA reads as TGTGCCAGCAGTTCCGCCCCTGGGGGGCGGGGAAAACCCTACGAGCAGTACTTC. Variable domain in full (rest from reference TRBV28 and TRBJ2-7): DVKVTQSSRYLVKRTGEKVFLECVQDMDHENMFWYRQDPGLGLRLIYFSYDVKMKEKGDIPEGYSVSREKKERFSLILESASTNQTSMYLCASSSAPGGRGKPYEQYFGPGTRLTVT.

This chain uses TRBV20-1 with TRBJ2-2; TRBD2 agrees at 9 bases. CDR1 and CDR2 (germline): DFQATT, SNEGSKA (reference sequence). This CDR3 comprises 12 residues. The ends lost 2 bases at V and 15 bases at J; junction bases unmatched: 7. CDR3 bases: TGCAGTGCTAGAAACTCCGCGGGGGGGGTGTTTTTT. Its translation: CSARNSAGGVFF.

The rearrangement uses TRBV12-3 or TRBV12-4 and TRBJ1-2; D is undetermined. The CDR3 runs 15 residues. The V gene lost 6 bases and the J gene lost 0 bases, with 14 bases spanning the gap. CDR3 sequence (DNA): TGTGCCAGCAGCCCCGAAGGGAAAGCTAACTATGGCTACACCTTC. Its protein product is CASSPEGKANYGYTF.

This clonotype was counted ten times or more. The V call is TRBV12-5, the J call TRBJ1-5; D is undetermined. The CDR3 runs 13 residues. Germline V gene sequence: CDR1 LGHNT, CDR2 FRNRAP. V lost 0 bases and J 5 bases, leaving 5 bases between the germline ends. The CDR3 loop is CASGLVEDQPQHF. CDR3 DNA: TGTGCTAGTGGTTTGGTTGAGGATCAGCCCCAGCATTTT.

This clonotype was recorded a few times. At one of its ends the junction is not consistent with the germline gene, which may arise from a read error. The chain combines TRBV24-1 with TRBJ2-2; TRBD1 or TRBD2 may be the D gene (6 bases each). The CDR3 is made up of 16 amino acids. In germline, CDR1 is KGHDR, CDR2 SFDVKD. The CDR3 spells CASSPGGGRNTGELFF. In nucleotides, the CDR3 is TGTGCCAGCAGTCCCGGGGGCGGGCGGAACACCGGGGAGCTGTTTTTT.

This clonotype has just a few counts. The chain employs TRBV7-2 and TRBJ2-5; D may correspond to TRBD1 or TRBD2 (5 bases each). Looked up from germline, CDR1 is SGHTA and CDR2 is FQGNSA. The germline V and J ends were trimmed by 5 bases and 5 bases, with 24 bases remaining between them. The CDR3 extends over 17 amino acids. CDR3 coding DNA: TGTGCCAGCAGCCCTTCCGCCTGGGGACCTCCCATCGAGACCCAGTACTTC. As protein: CASSPSAWGPPIETQYF.

This clonotype was counted at least ten times. The chain joins TRBV28 to TRBJ2-7; TRBD1 matches at 9 bases. Germline V lookup: CDR1 MDHEN, CDR2 SYDVKM. The ends lost 5 bases at V and 8 bases at J; junction bases unmatched: 16. The CDR3 is made up of 16 amino acids. CDR3 region: CASSRKYRGRISQQYF. Written as DNA, the CDR3 is TGTGCCAGCAGTAGAAAATACAGGGGGCGCATTAGCCAGCAGTACTTC.

With regard to this clonotype: Only one base separates this from a far larger clonotype, so it likely reflects a read error. The CDR3 DNA follows: TGTGCCAGCAGCTCTGACCCTCGAGGTGAAGCTTTCTTT. This sequence encodes CASSSDPRGEAFF. The gene calls are TRBV7-9 and TRBJ1-1; D gene unclear. With 4 bases removed from V and 7 bases from J, the gap between germline ends came to 13 bases. The germline CDR1 and CDR2 sequences are SEHNR and FQNEAQ (reference sequence). This CDR3 is built from 13 residues.

The J gene is TRBJ2-3, the V gene TRBV7-2; D perhaps matches TRBD2 (6 bases). The V end lost 0 bases, the J end lost 4 bases, and 8 bases lay between the germline ends. This CDR3 spans 14 amino acids. CDR1 is SGHTA and CDR2 is FQGNSA in the germline V gene. The CDR3 DNA sequence: TGTGCCAGCAGCTTAGCTAGCGGATCAGATACGCAGTATTTT. This sequence encodes CASSLASGSDTQYF.

About this clonotype itself: This may come from a read error, since a much larger clone is one base off. V and J are TRBV12-3 or TRBV12-4 and TRBJ1-1; possible D gene TRBD1, 6 bases. Trimming cost V 6 bases and J 10 bases, with 18 bases left between them. The CDR3 consists of 13 residues. As DNA, the CDR3 is TGTGCCAGCAGCTGCGACAGGAGCTTTCGAGCTTTCTTT. Translation: CASSCDRSFRAFF.

This clonotype was seen a few times. The chain uses TRBV3-1 and TRBJ1-2; D gene ambiguous. In germline, CDR1 is LGHDT, CDR2 YNNKEL (reference sequence). V was clipped by 0 bases and J by 8 bases, with 16 bases between them. The CDR3 has 15 residues. The CDR3 bases are TGTGCCAGCAGCCAAGACCTGGGTGGGATCGGCGGCTACACCTTC. Translation gives CASSQDLGGIGGYTF.

This clonotype was observed a few times. J is TRBJ2-7 and V is TRBV20-1; 11 nucleotides line up with TRBD2. Looked up from germline, CDR1 is DFQATT and CDR2 is SNEGSKA (reference sequence). Germline trimming cut 1 base from V and 2 bases from J; bases unmatched to any gene: 4. This CDR3 comprises 15 residues. The CDR3 here is CSARGLAGRTYEQYF. CDR3 nucleotides: TGCAGTGCTAGAGGACTAGCGGGACGAACCTACGAGCAGTACTTC.

The rearrangement joins TRBV7-9 to TRBJ2-5; possibly TRBD1 for D (6 bases). The CDR3 has 17 amino acids. Trimming removed 1 base at V and 2 bases at J, with 17 bases between. CDR1 is SEHNR and CDR2 is FQNEAQ in the germline V gene (reference sequence). The CDR3 region is CASSLVPMRGRQETQYF. CDR3 DNA: TGTGCCAGCAGCTTAGTCCCTATGAGGGGGAGACAAGAGACCCAGTACTTC. Variable domain in full (rest from reference TRBV7-9 and TRBJ2-5): DTGVSQNPRHKITKRGQNVTFRCDPISEHNRLYWYRQTLGQGPEFLTYFQNEAQLEKSRLLSDRFSAERPKGSFSTLEIQRTEQGDSAMYLCASSLVPMRGRQETQYFGPGTRLLVL.

The chain has TRBV29-1 and TRBJ2-5; 10 bases map to TRBD1. The germline V gene encodes CDR1 SQVTM and CDR2 ANQGSEA. This CDR3 contains 15 residues. Unmatched junction bases numbered 6, after V lost 0 bases and J lost 5 bases. CDR3 amino acids: CSVEERDRGWETQYF. CDR3 DNA sequence: TGCAGCGTTGAAGAACGGGACAGGGGATGGGAGACCCAGTACTTC.

This clonotype appeared many times. The V and J genes are TRBV7-3 and TRBJ2-7, with D hard to call. Germline values: CDR1 SGHTA, CDR2 FQGTGA. The ends were cut back, 5 bases at V and 6 bases at J, with 14 bases in the middle. This CDR3 contains 13 residues. The CDR3 DNA reads TGTGCCAGCAGCCCCCAGACGCAGCGCGAGCAGTACTTC. Protein product: CASSPQTQREQYF.

This clonotype was observed at least ten times. This sequence joins TRBV6-1 and TRBJ1-2; D perhaps matches TRBD1 (5 bases). Trimming pared 0 bases from V and 7 bases from J, leaving 21 bases between. CDR3 length: 17 amino acids. CDR1 and CDR2 from the germline V gene are MNHNS and SASEGT. The DNA for the CDR3 is TGTGCCAGCAGTGAAGCACCGGGGCAGGGTCTGATCTCTGGCTACACCTTC. This codes for CASSEAPGQGLISGYTF.

This clonotype has a count of ten or more. The chain uses TRBV7-2 and TRBJ2-7; D gene uncertain. Germline CDR1 reads SGHTA; CDR2 reads FQGNSA. V was pared by 3 bases and J by 6 bases, with 9 bases between. This CDR3 comprises 12 residues. The CDR3 sequence: CASSFFTSEQYF. CDR3 DNA: TGTGCCAGCAGCTTTTTTACTTCCGAGCAGTACTTC.

This clonotype was counted once. This chain links TRBV3-1 with TRBJ2-1; 9 positions agree with TRBD2. The CDR3 runs to 16 residues. V shed 5 bases and J 0 bases; nucleotides not matched to a gene: 5. The germline gives CDR1 LGHDT, CDR2 YNNKEL (reference sequence). The CDR3 reads CASSSRLADSYNEQFF. CDR3 coding DNA: TGTGCCAGCAGCTCCAGACTAGCGGACTCCTACAATGAGCAGTTCTTC.

This clonotype was recorded at least ten times. The chain joins TRBV7-8 to TRBJ2-7; D is possibly TRBD1 or TRBD2 (5 bases each). Trimming shortened V by 5 bases and J by 3 bases, and 11 bases separated the two germline ends. The V gene's germline CDR1 is SGHVS and CDR2 FQNEAQ. CDR3 size: 13 residues. DNA of the CDR3: TGTGCCAGCAGCCCGTGGGACGTCTACGAGCAGTACTTC. It encodes CASSPWDVYEQYF. Full variable domain (rest looked up from reference TRBV7-8 and TRBJ2-7): GAGVSQSPRYKVAKRGQDVALRCDPISGHVSLFWYQQALGQGPEFLTYFQNEAQLDKSGLPSDRFFAERPEGSVSTLKIQRTQQEDSAVYLCASSPWDVYEQYFGPGTRLTVT.

This clonotype was seen ten or more times. The chain uses TRBV19 and TRBJ2-7, with 7 nucleotides matching TRBD1. In germline, CDR1 is LNHDA, CDR2 SQIVND (reference sequence). V shed 3 bases and J 5 bases; nucleotides not matched to a gene: 7. The CDR3 totals 14 residues. The DNA of the CDR3 is TGTGCCAGTAGTATGTGGCAGGGGGACGACGAGCAGTACTTC. This codes for CASSMWQGDDEQYF.